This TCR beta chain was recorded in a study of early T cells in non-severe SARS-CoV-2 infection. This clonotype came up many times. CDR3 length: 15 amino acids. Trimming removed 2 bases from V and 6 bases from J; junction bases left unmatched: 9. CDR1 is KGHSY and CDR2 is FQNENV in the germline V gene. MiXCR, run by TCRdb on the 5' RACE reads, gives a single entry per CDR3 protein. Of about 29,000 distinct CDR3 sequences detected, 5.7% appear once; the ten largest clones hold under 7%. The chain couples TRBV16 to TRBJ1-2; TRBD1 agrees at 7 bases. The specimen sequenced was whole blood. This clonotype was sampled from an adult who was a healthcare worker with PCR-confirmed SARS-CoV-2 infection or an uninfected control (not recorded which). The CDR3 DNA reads TGTGCCAGCAGCCAAGATCGACAGGGTGGTAATGGCTACACCTTC. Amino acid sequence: CASSQDRQGGNGYTF.